These T cell receptor beta chains were read from a single sample in a study of blood T cell repertoires in COVID-19. Sequencing was performed with immunoSEQ multiplex PCR; in TCRdb, only in-frame clones are kept and a portion is missing. The sample consists of hundreds of thousands of clones, roughly nine tenths of them appearing once. The specimen sequenced was peripheral blood. Receptors originate from a woman between 50 and 59 years old who had recovered from COVID-19. Both conserved end residues are trimmed from each CDR3.

>TRBV20-1
SASRGGTTDTQY
>TRBV6-5
ASRRGRDYGYT
>TRBV12-5
ASGLASGTGFNEQY
>TRBV28
ASSQLPWRGSYGYT
>TRBV5-4
ASSSPGVGNTIY
>TRBV9
ASSVDPGRNEQF
>TRBV7-7
ASSPQINGRQGNTEAF
>TRBV11-2
ASSLESRFSGNTIY
>TRBV5-1
ASSFRGRGDLNEKLF
>TRBV7-2
ASSLGGVAETQY
>TRBV30
AWSVREKLF
>TRBV5-8
ASSLFRLAANTGELF
>TRBV4-1
ASSQGDRDLEKLF
>TRBV25-1
ASSRPGGANTEAF
>TRBV7-2
ASTLLAGRAAPVKTF
>TRBV30
AWSPGGRVQH
>TRBV27
ASRVSGQPQH